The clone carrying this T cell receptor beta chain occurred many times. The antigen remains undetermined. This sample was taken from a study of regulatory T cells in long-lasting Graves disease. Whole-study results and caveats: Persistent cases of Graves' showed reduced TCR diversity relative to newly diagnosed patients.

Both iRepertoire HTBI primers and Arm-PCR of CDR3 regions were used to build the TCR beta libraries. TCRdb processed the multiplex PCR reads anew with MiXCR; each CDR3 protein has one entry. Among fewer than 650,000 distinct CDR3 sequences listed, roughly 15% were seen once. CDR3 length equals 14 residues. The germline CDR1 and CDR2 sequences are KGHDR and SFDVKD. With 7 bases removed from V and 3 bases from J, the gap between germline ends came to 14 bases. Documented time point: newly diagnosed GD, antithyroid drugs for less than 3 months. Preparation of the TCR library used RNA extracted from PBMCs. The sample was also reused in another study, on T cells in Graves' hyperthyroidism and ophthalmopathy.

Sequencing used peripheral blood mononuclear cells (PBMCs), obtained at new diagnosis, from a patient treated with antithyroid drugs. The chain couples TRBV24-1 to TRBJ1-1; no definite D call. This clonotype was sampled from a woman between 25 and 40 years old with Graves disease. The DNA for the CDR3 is TGTGCCACCAGGGTGGACGGGAGCCACACTGAAGCTTTCTTT. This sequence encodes CATRVDGSHTEAFF.